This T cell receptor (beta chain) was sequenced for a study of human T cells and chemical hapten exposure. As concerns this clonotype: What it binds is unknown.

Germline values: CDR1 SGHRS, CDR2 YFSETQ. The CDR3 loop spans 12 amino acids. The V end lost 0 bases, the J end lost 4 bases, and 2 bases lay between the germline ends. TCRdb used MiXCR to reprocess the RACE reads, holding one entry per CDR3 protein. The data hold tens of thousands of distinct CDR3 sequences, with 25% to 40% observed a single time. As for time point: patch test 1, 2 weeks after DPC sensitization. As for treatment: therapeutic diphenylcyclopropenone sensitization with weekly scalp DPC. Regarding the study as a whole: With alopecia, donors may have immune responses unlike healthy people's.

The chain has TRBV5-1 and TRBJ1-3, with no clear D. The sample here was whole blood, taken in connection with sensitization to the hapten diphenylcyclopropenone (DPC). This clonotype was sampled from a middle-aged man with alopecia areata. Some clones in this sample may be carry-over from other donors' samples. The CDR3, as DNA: TGCGCCAGCAGCTTGGAAGGAAACACCATATATTTT. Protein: CASSLEGNTIYF.